Listed here are 10 T cell receptor beta chains from one sample, sequenced in a study of response to subunit inactivated influenza vaccine. TCRdb itself ran the RT-PCR reads through MiXCR, one entry per CDR3 protein. This table holds about 500,000 distinct CDR3 sequences, 15% to 20% found once. The sequencing used CD4+ T cells sorted from PBMCs, collected less than 25 months after vaccination. The receptors derive from a man between 50 and 75 years old who received an inactivated influenza vaccine.

This clonotype was seen only a few times. The chain has TRBV30 and TRBJ1-2; no clear D. The CDR3 is 11 residues long. The V gene's germline CDR1 is GTSNPN and CDR2 SVGIG (reference sequence). The ends were cut back, 4 bases at V and 7 bases at J, with 10 bases in the middle. The CDR3 DNA reads as TGTGCCTGGACAAAGAATCTTGGCTACACCTTC. It translates to CAWTKNLGYTF.

This clonotype came up a few times. V usage is TRBV29-1 and J usage is TRBJ1-5; possible D gene TRBD1, 6 bases. The ends were cut back, 6 bases at V and 2 bases at J, with 11 bases in the middle. This CDR3 region has 13 residues. The V gene's germline CDR1 is SQVTM and CDR2 ANQGSEA. The CDR3: CSVEQGRNQPQHF. The CDR3 DNA is TGCAGCGTGGAACAGGGCCGCAATCAGCCCCAGCATTTT.

A few counts support this clonotype. The chain recombines TRBV7-2 with TRBJ2-1, with 11 bases matching TRBD2. This CDR3 has 14 residues. The germline V gene encodes CDR1 SGHTA and CDR2 FQGNSA. The junction had 6 bases not matched to a gene; V was cut back by 7 bases and J by 7 bases. The CDR3 DNA sequence: TGTGCCAGCAATAGCGGGGGGGTACCTAATGAGCAGTTCTTC. Translated, it gives CASNSGGVPNEQFF.

This clonotype was observed a handful of times. The chain joins TRBV3-1 to TRBJ2-5; no definite D call. Germline V gene lookup returns CDR1 LGHDT and CDR2 YNNKEL (reference sequence). Trimming took off 6 bases at V and 5 bases at J, with 7 bases between the two ends. The CDR3 contains 11 residues. CDR3 coding DNA: TGTGCCAGCAGGAACGTGGAGACCCAGTACTTC. It is translated as CASRNVETQYF.

This sequence joins TRBV5-5 and TRBJ2-3; D is uncertain. The CDR3 contains 12 residues. Per germline, CDR1 SGHKS and CDR2 YYEKEE (reference sequence). The V gene lost 2 bases and the J gene lost 5 bases, with 6 bases spanning the gap. CDR3 loop: CASSFKGDTQYF. The CDR3 DNA reads as TGTGCCAGCAGCTTTAAGGGAGATACGCAGTATTTT.

This clonotype has a handful of counts. The V and J genes are TRBV6-1 and TRBJ2-4; D possibly matches TRBD1 or TRBD2 (6 bases each). Germline V gene data show CDR1 as MNHNS and CDR2 as SASEGT. The CDR3 covers 15 residues. Trimming left V 2 bases short and J 6 bases short, with 14 bases between. CDR3 region: CASSETGAQGNIQYF. The CDR3 DNA reads TGTGCCAGCAGTGAAACGGGGGCTCAAGGAAACATTCAGTACTTC.

The rearrangement links TRBV25-1 to TRBJ1-3; D perhaps matches TRBD1 (5 bases). V lost 10 bases to trimming and J lost 0 bases, with 10 bases between them. This CDR3 spans 13 amino acids. Germline V gene data show CDR1 as MGHDK and CDR2 as SYGVNS. In DNA form, the CDR3 reads TGTGCCACACAGGATATCTCTGGAAACACCATATATTTT. Translated: CATQDISGNTIYF.

Only a few counts were recorded for this clonotype. V is TRBV29-1 and J is TRBJ2-5; no definite D call. There are 12 residues in the CDR3. Trimming removed 4 bases at V and 4 bases at J, with 10 bases between. Germline V gene sequence: CDR1 SQVTM, CDR2 ANQGSEA. The CDR3 sequence is CSVALGGETQYF. DNA of the CDR3: TGCAGCGTTGCTTTGGGTGGAGAGACCCAGTACTTC.

A few counts support this clonotype. The chain links TRBV28 to TRBJ2-5; TRBD2 aligns across 7 bases. The germline CDR1 and CDR2 sequences are MDHEN and SYDVKM. The CDR3 has 15 residues. V lost 6 bases and J lost 5; bases outside the gene matches: 12. The CDR3 protein is CASSLGGRDRETQYF. CDR3 in DNA: TGTGCCAGCAGCCTCGGTGGGAGGGATCGGGAGACCCAGTACTTC.

This clonotype was recorded at least ten times. CDR3 nucleotide sequence: TGTGCCAGCAGCTTTGAACTTTCCAATGAGCAGTTCTTC. The encoded protein is CASSFELSNEQFF. This chain joins TRBV7-9 and TRBJ2-1; D is ambiguous. The germline CDR1 and CDR2 sequences are SEHNR and FQNEAQ (reference sequence). This CDR3 contains 13 residues. Trimming left V 3 bases short and J 6 bases short, with 9 bases between.